The rows below give T cell receptor beta chains drawn from one sample of a study of identical twins. TCRdb re-called the 5' RACE reads with MiXCR, one entry per CDR3 protein. The sample yields hundreds of thousands of distinct CDR3 sequences, around 8.6% seen once. This sample was also put to use in a study of yellow fever vaccine responses in identical twins.

Sequences were obtained from PBMCs. These TCRs come from a woman aged 18-29 years in good health. CDR3s include the opening cysteine and the closing phenylalanine or tryptophan. Each record gives: D gene, clone size, J gene, V gene, CDR3 DNA, CDR3 protein. A D gene is named only where the DNA matches it firmly. Only part of the rows carry a size: once, few, many, or a class if the clone is expanded.

TRBD2,NA,TRBJ2-3,TRBV7-2,TGTGCCAGCAGCTTAGCGCGGCTAGCGGCAGATACGCAGTATTTT,CASSLARLAADTQYF
NA,few,TRBJ2-2,TRBV10-3,TGTGCCACCCATAAAGACCGGACCGGGGAGCTGTTTTTT,CATHKDRTGELFF
NA,NA,TRBJ2-7,TRBV28,TGTGCCAGCAACGGGGGATCCTCCTACGAGCAGTACTTC,CASNGGSSYEQYF
NA,NA,TRBJ2-2,TRBV7-2,TGTGCCAGCGGCCGGGGGCTAGCTGAGAACACCGGGGAGCTGTTTTTT,CASGRGLAENTGELFF
NA,NA,TRBJ2-7,TRBV20-1,TGCAGTGCTAGAGATTTGGGTGGGGTAACACTCCCCGGCGAGCAGTACTTC,CSARDLGGVTLPGEQYF
TRBD1,few,TRBJ2-7,TRBV28,TGTGCCAGCAGTTCCGGGACAGGGGGCTTCCACGAGCAGTACTTC,CASSSGTGGFHEQYF
NA,NA,TRBJ2-1,TRBV10-3,TGTGCCATCAGTGAGGGGGTCGAATTATCCAATGAGCAGTTCTTC,CAISEGVELSNEQFF
NA,few,TRBJ2-2,TRBV6-2/TRBV6-3,TGTGCCAGCAGCGAAAAATACAGGGCCGGGGAGCTGTTTTTT,CASSEKYRAGELFF
NA,NA,TRBJ1-5,TRBV20-1,TGCAGTGCTGCTCTACCCAGCAATCAGCCCCAGCATTTT,CSAALPSNQPQHF
NA,many,TRBJ2-3,TRBV6-1,TGTGCCAGCAACGACCGGACGTCTAGCACAGATACGCAGTATTTT,CASNDRTSSTDTQYF
NA,few,TRBJ1-4,TRBV15,TGTGCCACCAGCAGGACTGACGGCACCGCAGAAAAACTGTTTTTT,CATSRTDGTAEKLFF
TRBD1,many,TRBJ1-6,TRBV12-3/TRBV12-4,TGTGCCAGCAGTTTAGTCCAGGGGGTTTTGAATTCACCCCTCCACTTT,CASSLVQGVLNSPLHF
NA,many,TRBJ2-7,TRBV5-1,TGCGCCAGCAGCTTCCGGGACGGGACCTACGAGCAGTACTTC,CASSFRDGTYEQYF
NA,many,TRBJ2-7,TRBV10-3,TGTGCCACCCGGATCGGTCTGGGCGGGAATTCCTACGAGCAGTACTTC,CATRIGLGGNSYEQYF
TRBD1,few,TRBJ2-6,TRBV6-5,TGTGCCAGCAGTTACTCAGTTGAGGGGGCCGATCTCAACGTCCTGACTTTC,CASSYSVEGADLNVLTF
TRBD1,NA,TRBJ2-7,TRBV20-1,TGCAGTGCTTCGCGAACCGGGACAGGGTTTGGCGAGCAGTACTTC,CSASRTGTGFGEQYF
NA,many,TRBJ2-7,TRBV7-8,TGTGCCAGCAGCTTAAACGGCGGGATGTACGAGCAGTACTTC,CASSLNGGMYEQYF
NA,many,TRBJ1-5,TRBV20-1,TGCAGTGCTAGGGGGGGAGGGGATTATAGCAATCAGCCCCAGCATTTT,CSARGGGDYSNQPQHF
TRBD1,many,TRBJ1-5,TRBV5-5,TGTGCCAGCAGCTTGGCGGTCCCGACAGGGACCGGCAATCAGCCCCAGCATTTT,CASSLAVPTGTGNQPQHF
NA,NA,TRBJ2-3,TRBV28,TGTGCCAGCAGTCCCCAGTTCGACAAGGCGCAGTATTTT,CASSPQFDKAQYF
NA,NA,TRBJ2-3,TRBV6-4,TGTGCCAGCAGTGACTCGGAGAGCACAGATACGCAGTATTTT,CASSDSESTDTQYF
TRBD1,few,TRBJ2-1,TRBV7-2,TGTGCCAGCAGCTTAAGGGGACAGGCCTTCGATGAGCAGTTCTTC,CASSLRGQAFDEQFF
TRBD2,many,TRBJ2-3,TRBV12-3/TRBV12-4,TGTGCCAGCAGTTTTCGACTAGCGGACAACACAGATACGCAGTATTTT,CASSFRLADNTDTQYF
NA,few,TRBJ2-1,TRBV3-1,TGTGCCAGCAGCCAAAATAGCCTTGGGGGTGAGCAGTTCTTC,CASSQNSLGGEQFF
TRBD1,many,TRBJ2-1,TRBV12-3/TRBV12-4,TGTGCCAGCAGTCAACAGGGGATAGATGAGCAGTTCTTC,CASSQQGIDEQFF
TRBD2,many,TRBJ2-1,TRBV10-3,TGTGCCATCAGTGAGGCACTAGCGGCCAATGAGCAGTTCTTC,CAISEALAANEQFF
NA,few,TRBJ1-5,TRBV12-3/TRBV12-4,TGTGCCAGCAGTTTCCTTGGCAGGGAGGTTCAGCCCCAGCATTTT,CASSFLGREVQPQHF
NA,few,TRBJ2-2,TRBV5-6,TGTGCCAGCAGCGATACAGGGAGGAGTTTCACCGGGGAGCTGTTTTTT,CASSDTGRSFTGELFF
NA,many,TRBJ2-5,TRBV27,TGTGCCAGCCACGGCAACAGGGCAGGGACCCAGTACTTC,CASHGNRAGTQYF
TRBD1,many,TRBJ2-1,TRBV3-1,TGTGCCAGCAGCCCCCGGGACAGGGTAAACAATGAGCAGTTCTTC,CASSPRDRVNNEQFF
NA,NA,TRBJ2-7,TRBV7-9,TGTGCCAGCAGTTATTCAGGGTATCAAGGCGAGCAGTACTTC,CASSYSGYQGEQYF
NA,few,TRBJ2-7,TRBV4-3,TGCGCCAGCAGCCAAGAGACAGGCATCTCCTACGAGCAGTACTTC,CASSQETGISYEQYF
NA,NA,TRBJ2-1,TRBV5-1,TGCGCCAGCAGCCCACTCGGTGACGAAGAGCAGTTCTTC,CASSPLGDEEQFF
TRBD2,few,TRBJ2-2,TRBV15,TGTGCCACCAGCAGAGTGCCAGCGGGGGCCCTCGGCGGGGAGCTGTTTTTT,CATSRVPAGALGGELFF
TRBD1,few,TRBJ1-5,TRBV9,TGTGCCAGCACCGAGGGGACAGGCTACAATCAGCCCCAGCATTTT,CASTEGTGYNQPQHF
NA,many,TRBJ2-7,TRBV29-1,TGCAGCGTTGAAGTGGGTTCCTACGAGCAGTACTTC,CSVEVGSYEQYF
TRBD2,few,TRBJ2-7,TRBV25-1,TGTGCCAGCAGTGAATTTACTAGCGGGAAAAACGAGCAGTACTTC,CASSEFTSGKNEQYF
TRBD1,many,TRBJ1-3,TRBV6-1,TGTGCCAGCAGTGACCCGGGACAGGGGGGAAACACCATATATTTT,CASSDPGQGGNTIYF
NA,few,TRBJ2-1,TRBV9,TGTGCCAGCAGCGTTAGGGGGGAGGCATACAATGAGCAGTTCTTC,CASSVRGEAYNEQFF
NA,NA,TRBJ2-5,TRBV7-2,TGTGCCAGCAGCTTACCTCCCGGGGAGACCCAGTACTTC,CASSLPPGETQYF
NA,NA,TRBJ2-2,TRBV12-3/TRBV12-4,TGTGCCAGCAGTCAGGACACAAACACCGGGGAGCTGTTTTTT,CASSQDTNTGELFF